This T cell receptor (beta chain) comes out of a study of ipilimumab plus nivolumab after autologous stem cell transplantation. Study results and caveats: Authors suggest TCR repertoire, Treg phenotype and gut microbiota support further study.

In regard to this clone: The antigen is not known.

Starting 14 to 28 days after autologous transplant, ipilimumab 1 mg/kg was given. Patients received nivolumab 3 mg/kg at weeks 1, 4, 7, 10, then fortnightly to week 26. The assay was immunoSEQ multiplex PCR, and TCRdb's table has in-frame clones only and misses some. In the table there are fewer than 95,000 clones, 83% of which are singletons. From germline, CDR1 is ENHRY and CDR2 SYGVKD. Deletions cut 3 bases from V and 2 bases from J, with 14 bases between. CDR3 length: 15 amino acids. This chain connects TRBV10-3 to TRBJ2-7; no firm D call. The clonotype originates from a male donor with diffuse large B-cell lymphoma. The sample consisted of PBMCs, taken in a trial of ipilimumab plus nivolumab as post-transplant consolidation. DNA of the CDR3: TGTGCCATCAGTGATTCACGGACCGGAGCCTACGAGCAGTACTTC. This encodes CAISDSRTGAYEQYF.